These 22 T cell receptor beta chains were sequenced from one sample in a study of blood T cell repertoires in COVID-19. Assay used: immunoSEQ multiplex PCR; TCRdb lists only in-frame clones, some missing. The table shows hundreds of thousands of clones, with 88% occurring only once. The sequencing sample was made of peripheral blood. These receptors came from a woman aged 25 to 39 who had recovered from COVID-19.

V usage is TRBV5-1 and J usage is TRBJ2-7; 7 bases match TRBD1. Germline values: CDR1 SGHRS, CDR2 YFSETQ. Losses at the gene ends were 4 bases for V and 4 bases for J; bases not matched to a gene: 14. The CDR3 consists of 16 residues. DNA for the CDR3: TGCGCCAGCAGCCCTACTGAGGACAGGTTTTCTTACGAGCAGTACTTC. Its translation is CASSPTEDRFSYEQYF.

The chain combines TRBV19 with TRBJ1-6; TRBD1 agrees at 8 bases. Trimming removed 3 bases from V and 7 bases from J; junction bases left unmatched: 2. This CDR3 spans 14 amino acids. Germline-derived CDR1 and CDR2 are LNHDA and SQIVND (reference sequence). CDR3 in amino acids: CASSIWDRNSPLHF. The CDR3, as DNA: TGTGCCAGTAGTATTTGGGACAGGAATTCACCCCTCCACTTT.

DNA for the CDR3: TGTGCCAGCAGTTTCCCTGGGCTAGCCTTGGAAGAGACCCAGTACTTC. Translating it yields CASSFPGLALEETQYF. The chain links TRBV28 to TRBJ2-5; D might be TRBD2 (5 bases). The CDR3 consists of 16 residues. The germline V gene has CDR1 MDHEN and CDR2 SYDVKM. Trimming took 3 bases from V and 3 from J, leaving 17 bases between them.

The V and J genes are TRBV2 and TRBJ2-3; TRBD2 might be the D (6 bases). The CDR3 consists of 13 residues. The germline V and J ends were trimmed by 6 bases and 2 bases, with 9 bases remaining between them. Per germline, CDR1 SNHLY and CDR2 FYNNEI. The CDR3 DNA sequence: TGTGCCAGCAGCAGGGACTTCACAGATACGCAGTATTTT. Encoded protein: CASSRDFTDTQYF. Full variable domain (remainder filled in from reference TRBV2 and TRBJ2-3): EPEVTQTPSHQVTQMGQEVILRCVPISNHLYFYWYRQILGQKVEFLVSFYNNEISEKSEIFDDQFSVERPDGSNFTLKIRSTKLEDSAMYFCASSRDFTDTQYFGPGTRLTVL.

V and J are TRBV7-9 and TRBJ1-4; D might be TRBD1 (6 bases). Germline lookup yields CDR1 SEHNR and CDR2 FQNEAQ (reference sequence). V was clipped by 5 bases and J by 4 bases, with 11 bases between them. The CDR3 covers 14 residues. DNA of the CDR3: TGTGCCAGCAGCCGCACAGGGAATAATGAAAAACTGTTTTTT. Residues: CASSRTGNNEKLFF.

This clone appeared a single time. V gene TRBV28 combines with J gene TRBJ1-2; D possibly corresponds to TRBD1 (5 bases). This CDR3 contains 12 residues. Germline-derived CDR1 and CDR2 are MDHEN and SYDVKM. V was pared by 6 bases and J by 2 bases, with 7 bases between. CDR3 amino acids: CASRGLNYGYTF. The CDR3 bases are TGTGCCAGCAGGGGACTGAACTATGGCTACACCTTC.

This chain links TRBV7-9 with TRBJ1-5; TRBD1 matches at 9 bases. The germline V gene encodes CDR1 SEHNR and CDR2 FQNEAQ (reference sequence). With 4 bases clipped from V and 7 bases from J, the junction kept 14 bases outside the gene matches. CDR3 length equals 17 residues. CDR3 bases: TGTGCCAGCAGCTCCTCAAAGTGGGGGACAGGGACCCAGCCCCAGCATTTT. Its translation is CASSSSKWGTGTQPQHF. The full variable domain, with the rest looked up from reference TRBV7-9 and TRBJ1-5, is DTGVSQNPRHKITKRGQNVTFRCDPISEHNRLYWYRQTLGQGPEFLTYFQNEAQLEKSRLLSDRFSAERPKGSFSTLEIQRTEQGDSAMYLCASSSSKWGTGTQPQHFGDGTRLSIL.

The CDR3 here is CASSHIDDEKLFF. As DNA, the CDR3 is TGTGCCAGCAGCCACATCGATGATGAAAAACTGTTTTTT. The chain combines TRBV6-5 with TRBJ1-4; no definite D call. Germline loops: CDR1 MNHEY, CDR2 SVGAGI. The CDR3 has 13 residues. V gave up 6 bases and J gave up 6 bases, with 11 bases separating them.

This chain uses TRBV6-5 with TRBJ2-3; 8 bases fit TRBD2. J was trimmed by 8 bases and V by 6 bases; bases with no gene match: 13. The germline V gene encodes CDR1 MNHEY and CDR2 SVGAGI. The CDR3 consists of 15 residues. The CDR3 DNA sequence: TGTGCCAGCAGCCCACCCGGGGGGGTCTTGGGTACGCAGTATTTT. It encodes CASSPPGGVLGTQYF.

The chain uses TRBV5-1 and TRBJ1-2; 9 nucleotides line up with TRBD1. V shed 4 bases, J shed 5 bases, and the junction held 12 bases outside the gene matches. The CDR3 is 16 residues long. CDR1 and CDR2 from the germline V gene are SGHRS and YFSETQ. This CDR3 is CASSPTTGTGIYGYTF. CDR3 coding DNA: TGCGCCAGCAGCCCAACGACAGGGACAGGGATTTATGGCTACACCTTC.

This sequence joins TRBV3-1 (or the pseudogene TRBV3-2) and TRBJ1-4; a possible D gene is TRBD1 (5 bases). Germline CDR1 LGHDT, CDR2 YNNKEL (reference sequence). This CDR3 has 14 amino acids. V gave up 0 bases and J gave up 8 bases, with 10 bases separating them. CDR3 sequence (DNA): TGTGCCAGCAGCCAAGACAGGGCGGGAGAAAAACTGTTTTTT. It is translated as CASSQDRAGEKLFF.

This clone was picked up a small number of times. The V gene is TRBV10-3, the J gene TRBJ2-2; TRBD1 agrees at 8 bases. CDR1 is ENHRY and CDR2 is SYGVKD in the germline V gene. CDR3 length: 17 amino acids. Trimming cost V 0 bases and J 2 bases; bases outside gene matches: 5. The CDR3 loop reads CAISESVQGVNTGELFF. CDR3 nucleotide sequence: TGTGCCATCAGTGAGTCTGTACAGGGGGTTAACACCGGGGAGCTGTTTTTT.

This clone showed up just once. This sequence joins TRBV28 and TRBJ1-4; TRBD1 aligns across 9 bases. CDR3 length: 14 amino acids. Germline loops: CDR1 MDHEN, CDR2 SYDVKM. After removal of 8 bases from V and 6 bases from J, the junction contained 7 bases not matched to a gene. The CDR3 DNA reads as TGTGCCAGCCAAACCGGGACAGGGTATGAAAAACTGTTTTTT. It specifies CASQTGTGYEKLFF.

This clone was seen a single time. The chain employs TRBV27 and TRBJ2-7, with D perhaps TRBD1 (6 bases). Germline CDR1 reads MNHEY; CDR2 reads SMNVEV (reference sequence). The V gene lost 4 bases and the J gene lost 5 bases, with 18 bases spanning the gap. The CDR3 has 15 residues. CDR3 amino acids: CASSWTAAPVDEQYF. Written as DNA, the CDR3 is TGTGCCAGCAGTTGGACAGCCGCCCCAGTTGACGAGCAGTACTTC.

The chain carries TRBV4-3 and TRBJ2-7, with D possibly being TRBD2 (7 bases). V lost 1 base, J lost 8 bases, and 21 bases lay in between. This CDR3 is 16 amino acids long. The germline CDR1 and CDR2 sequences are LGHNA and YSLEER. CDR3 residues: CASSQGRSQGTTKQYF. CDR3 bases: TGCGCCAGCAGCCAAGGTCGATCTCAGGGGACTACGAAGCAGTACTTC.

V and J are TRBV7-9 and TRBJ1-6; D remains ambiguous. CDR1 SEHNR and CDR2 FQNEAQ come from the germline V gene (reference sequence). V was shortened by 2 bases and J by 0 bases, with 14 bases between the two germline ends. The CDR3 is 18 residues long. The chain's CDR3 is CASSLSASGSSYNSPLHF. In DNA, the CDR3 is TGTGCCAGCAGCTTATCAGCGTCCGGGAGCTCCTATAATTCACCCCTCCACTTT.

The rearrangement uses TRBV18 and TRBJ1-1, with D maybe TRBD1 (6 bases). Germline V gives CDR1 KGHSH, CDR2 LQKENI. V lost 0 bases, J lost 4 bases, and 12 bases lay in between. The CDR3 loop spans 15 amino acids. Written as DNA, the CDR3 is TGTGCCAGCTCACCACCGACTTCCAGGGGCACTGAAGCTTTCTTT. Amino acid sequence: CASSPPTSRGTEAFF.

The chain employs TRBV19 and TRBJ1-1; D gene uncertain. The germline V gene encodes CDR1 LNHDA and CDR2 SQIVND (reference sequence). This CDR3 is 12 amino acids long. The V end was cut by 3 bases, the J end by 8 bases, with 10 bases between. The CDR3 protein is CASSMGWEEAFF. Written as DNA, the CDR3 is TGTGCCAGTAGTATGGGATGGGAGGAAGCTTTCTTT. The variable domain in full, with the rest retrieved from reference TRBV19 and TRBJ1-1, is DGGITQSPKYLFRKEGQNVTLSCEQNLNHDAMYWYRQDPGQGLRLIYYSQIVNDFQKGDIAEGYSVSREKKESFPLTVTSAQKNPTAFYLCASSMGWEEAFFGQGTRLTVV.

This clone has a handful of counts. The chain uses TRBV5-1 and TRBJ2-2; D is perhaps TRBD1 (6 bases). The CDR3 consists of 15 residues. Trimming took 0 bases from V and 4 from J, leaving 10 bases between them. Per the germline V gene, CDR1 is SGHRS and CDR2 is YFSETQ. The CDR3 region is CASSLGQVATGELFF. The CDR3 DNA reads TGCGCCAGCAGCTTGGGACAGGTCGCCACCGGGGAGCTGTTTTTT.

This clone has a handful of counts. This CDR3 reads CASSQGQGTGELFF. CDR3 in DNA: TGCGCCAGCAGCCAAGGGCAGGGAACCGGGGAGCTGTTTTTT. The chain employs TRBV4-1 and TRBJ2-2; perhaps TRBD1 as D (5 bases). Germline values: CDR1 MGHRA, CDR2 YSYEKL. Trimming shortened V by 1 base and J by 5 bases, and 8 bases separated the two germline ends. The CDR3 sequence is 14 residues long.

This sequence joins TRBV9 and TRBJ2-5; no reliable D call. V was clipped by 3 bases and J by 4 bases, with 10 bases between them. The CDR3 covers 13 residues. The V gene's germline CDR1 is SGDLS and CDR2 YYNGEE. CDR3 amino acids: CASSAHSLETQYF. The CDR3 nucleotides are TGTGCCAGCAGCGCTCATAGTTTAGAGACCCAGTACTTC.

This clone was counted only a few times. The rearrangement links TRBV3-1 (or the pseudogene TRBV3-2) to TRBJ2-5; 8 nucleotides line up with TRBD2. Germline-derived CDR1 and CDR2 are LGHDT and YNNKEL (reference sequence). The CDR3 sequence is 12 residues long. Trimming at V came to 5 bases and at J to 5 bases, leaving 1 base not matched to a gene. CDR3 coding DNA: TGTGCCAGCAGCGGCGGGGGGGAGACCCAGTACTTC. Protein sequence: CASSGGGETQYF.